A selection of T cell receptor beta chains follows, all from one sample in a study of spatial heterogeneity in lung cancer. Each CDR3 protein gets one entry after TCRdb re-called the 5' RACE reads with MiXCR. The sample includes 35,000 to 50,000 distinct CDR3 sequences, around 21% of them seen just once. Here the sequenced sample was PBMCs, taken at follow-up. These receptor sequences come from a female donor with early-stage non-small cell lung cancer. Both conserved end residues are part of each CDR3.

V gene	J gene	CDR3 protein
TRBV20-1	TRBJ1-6	CSARGRDRGTYNSPLHF
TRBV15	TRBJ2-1	CATLSGGINNEQFF
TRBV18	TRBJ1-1	CASSVLTGFGTEAFF
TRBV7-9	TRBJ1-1	CASSLEPNTEAFF
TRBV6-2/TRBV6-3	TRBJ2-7	CATVSGSSYEQYF
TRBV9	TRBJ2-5	CASSVGGSLETQYF
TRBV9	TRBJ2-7	CASSGIPGQGPPEQYF
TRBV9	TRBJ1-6	CASSPLENSPLHF
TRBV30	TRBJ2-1	CASTRAYNEQFF
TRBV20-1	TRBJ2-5	CSARLAGGPGETQYF
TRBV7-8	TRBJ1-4	CVSNFGGNSDEKLFF
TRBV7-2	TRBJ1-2	CASSAESFNGYTF
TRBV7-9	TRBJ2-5	CASSLTGTGLETQYF
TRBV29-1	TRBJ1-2	CSVEREGQRIQTF
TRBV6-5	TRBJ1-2	CASSGQRGTANYGYTF
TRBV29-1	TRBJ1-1	CSVEDTLTEAFF
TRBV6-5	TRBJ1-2	CASSQTGAYGYTF
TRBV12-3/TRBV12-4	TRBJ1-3	CASSFGGTTIYF
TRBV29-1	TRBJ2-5	CSVESTPSQETQYF
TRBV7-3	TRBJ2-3	CASSLPAGGQDTQYF
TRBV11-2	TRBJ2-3	CASSLGGLVEDTQYF
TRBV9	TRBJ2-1	CASSSGTGYNEQFF
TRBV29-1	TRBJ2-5	CSVGSQETQYF
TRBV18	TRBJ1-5	CASSPSVGNQPQHF
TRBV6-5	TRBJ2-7	CASSNFRLAGAYEQYF
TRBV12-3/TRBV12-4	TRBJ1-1	CASSSTLGGPSRAFF
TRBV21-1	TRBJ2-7	CASSTRELTGSYEQYF
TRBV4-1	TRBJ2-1	CASSRDPTGNEQFF
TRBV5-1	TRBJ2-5	CASSAGLPRGGQETQYF
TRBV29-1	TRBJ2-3	CSVVRSTDTQYF
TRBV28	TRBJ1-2	CASSRDRGIYGYTF
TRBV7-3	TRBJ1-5	CASSLAGDQPQHF
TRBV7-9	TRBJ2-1	CASSLPGLGSYNEQFF
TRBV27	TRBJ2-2	CASSLLAGLLNTGELFF
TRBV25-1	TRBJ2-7	CASSELGGSYEQYF
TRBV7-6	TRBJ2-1	CASSLSGLARYNEQFF
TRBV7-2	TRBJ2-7	CASSPRTSGDYEQYF
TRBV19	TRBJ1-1	CASSRGIENTEAFF
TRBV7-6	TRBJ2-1	CATGLAGGYNEQFF
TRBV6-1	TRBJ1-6	CASSEAPPTSSSYNSPLHF
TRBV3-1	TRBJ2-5	CASSQTGGQETQYF
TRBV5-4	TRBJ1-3	CASSPLPGTAITSGNTIFF
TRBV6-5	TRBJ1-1	CASSSPGATNTEAFF
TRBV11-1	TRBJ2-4	CASSPRPLAKNIQYF
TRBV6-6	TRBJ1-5	CASSYSVSNQPQHF
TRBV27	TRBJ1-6	CASSSVDSPLHF